These T cell receptor beta chains were read from a single sample in a study of blood T cell repertoires in COVID-19. Profiling relied on immunoSEQ multiplex PCR, and the TCRdb table lists in-frame clones only, not all of them. The sample holds 150,000 to 200,000 clones; 88% are singletons and the top ten take approximately 4.5%. Sequencing was done on a sample of peripheral blood. All receptors derive from a human donor in a cohort sampled during active COVID-19. The CDR3 runs from the conserved cysteine through the conserved F or W.

TRBV21-1	TRBJ1-6	CASSKGGSSYNSPLHF
TRBV9	TRBJ2-1	CASSVEDYAYNEQFF
TRBV5-1	TRBJ1-1	CASSQRQGGGTEAFF
TRBV4-3	TRBJ2-1	CASSPRLGDEQFF
TRBV4-3	TRBJ2-3	CASSPLGLAGGQGRADTQYF
TRBV10-3	TRBJ1-2	CAISESTFRRDRPNYGYTF
TRBV5-1	TRBJ2-7	CASSVAGTGMYEQYF
TRBV2	TRBJ1-2	CASREDRYYGYTF
TRBV6-2/TRBV6-3	TRBJ2-7	CASSQTGGQNEQYF
TRBV4-3	TRBJ2-5	CASSHGPSGGSETQYF
TRBV9	TRBJ2-5	CASSNGQGAMLLQETQYF
TRBV3-1/TRBV3-2	TRBJ2-1	CASTFTGTSSNEQFF
TRBV5-6	TRBJ2-1	CASSLEESWDNEQFF
TRBV5-1	TRBJ2-7	CASSLTTIGQGTVSYEQYF
TRBV19	TRBJ1-3	CASSSTASGNTIYF
TRBV4-2	TRBJ2-1	CASSQAAAGGTNEQFF
TRBV27	TRBJ2-7	CASSLASAGGMWQYF
TRBV5-1	TRBJ2-1	CASSVDGYNEQFF
TRBV11-3	TRBJ2-1	CASSGQSSYNEQFF
TRBV5-1	TRBJ2-4	CASSFGLAGGTKNIQYF
TRBV6-6	TRBJ2-4	CASSYSTERNIQYF
TRBV6-5	TRBJ1-4	CASSGGVATNEKLFF
TRBV6-6	TRBJ2-1	CASSPTKSGSSYNEQFF
TRBV29-1	TRBJ2-1	CSVRETIEQFF
TRBV3-1/TRBV3-2	TRBJ2-5	CASSQPGMQETQYF